This T cell receptor (beta chain) comes out of a study of monozygotic twins with inflammatory bowel disease. As for this clonotype: The target antigen is unknown.

Findings and caveats of the study: Relative clonotype sharing with others was diminished in IBD patients versus healthy twins, particularly with disease activity.

TCRdb reprocessed the 5' RACE reads and stores each CDR3 protein as one record, lacking DNA. The record lists about 140,000 distinct CDR3 sequences, of which the ten most abundant hold less than 2.5%. Per germline, CDR1 SGHAT and CDR2 FQNNGV. CDR3 size: 18 residues. This clonotype was obtained from a human donor with ulcerative colitis or Crohn's disease, or a healthy co-twin of an affected twin (not recorded which). This chain connects TRBV11-2 to TRBJ1-5; there is no DNA to check the TCRdb D call of TRBD1. Sequences were obtained from blood. The CDR3 is CASSHRARTGTVNQPQHF.